This T cell receptor (beta chain) was identified in a study of PD-1 blockade in classical Hodgkin lymphoma. Generated by immunoSEQ multiplex PCR, the TCRdb table keeps only in-frame clones and is missing some. This table has over 70,000 clones, around nine tenths appearing once. Every one of the patients relapsed after autologous stem cell transplantation (brentuximab vedotin exposure was variable). Best outcomes ranged across complete response, partial response and progressive disease. Germline V gives CDR1 WNHNN, CDR2 SYGVQD (reference sequence). The CDR3 covers 21 residues. J lost 6 bases, V lost 0 bases, and 21 bases had no gene match. Study-wide points: Researchers reported that CD4+ TCR diversity, though not CD8+, rose significantly by C4D1. The causes of the repertoire differences, possibly disease activity or prior therapy, remain undefined. Patients newly diagnosed and complete responders had comparable baseline diversity.

To note about this clone: Its antigen is not identified.

The sample consisted of peripheral blood mononuclear cells (PBMCs), taken at baseline. The chain has TRBV10-1 and TRBJ2-1, with 9 positions matching TRBD2. This TCR derives from a human donor with classical Hodgkin lymphoma. The chain's CDR3 is CASSESMAGGPWGKGGNEQFF. CDR3 nucleotide sequence: TGCGCCAGCAGTGAGTCTATGGCGGGAGGGCCTTGGGGTAAAGGCGGCAATGAGCAGTTCTTC.